This is a list of T cell receptor beta chains from one sample in a study of blood T cell repertoires in COVID-19. Assay used: immunoSEQ multiplex PCR; TCRdb lists only in-frame clones, some missing. The sample shows over 200,000 clones, 84% of them seen only once. Sequencing input: peripheral blood. These receptor sequences come from a man aged 50-59 years with active or convalescent COVID-19. CDR3s include the opening cysteine and the closing phenylalanine or tryptophan. The order of the fields is V gene, J gene, D gene, clone size, CDR3 protein, CDR3 DNA. D genes are given only for firm matches. Size tells how often a clone was seen (once, few, many) or the class of an expanded clone, and some rows leave it out.

V: TRBV9
J: TRBJ2-3
D: TRBD2
size: .
CDR3: CASSVAGGADTQYF
DNA: TGTGCCAGCAGCGTAGCCGGGGGGGCGGATACGCAGTATTTT

V: TRBV6-1
J: TRBJ1-1
D: .
size: .
CDR3: CASSDPATGNTEAFF
DNA: TGTGCCAGCAGTGACCCCGCGACAGGTAACACTGAAGCTTTCTTT

V: TRBV5-1
J: TRBJ1-1
D: .
size: few
CDR3: CASSLGQGENTEAFF
DNA: TGCGCCAGCAGCTTGGGGCAGGGTGAGAACACTGAAGCTTTCTTT

V: TRBV5-1
J: TRBJ1-1
D: .
size: .
CDR3: CASSFSRTETEAFF
DNA: TGCGCCAGCAGCTTCTCTAGGACTGAGACTGAAGCTTTCTTT

V: TRBV5-5
J: TRBJ2-1
D: TRBD2
size: .
CDR3: CASSVLGGNEQFF
DNA: TGTGCCAGCAGCGTCCTGGGGGGGAATGAGCAGTTCTTC

V: TRBV7-9
J: TRBJ2-7
D: TRBD2
size: once
CDR3: CASSFTLRGGADGEQYF
DNA: TGTGCCAGCAGCTTTACCCTTCGGGGGGGGGCCGATGGTGAGCAGTACTTC

V: TRBV10-3
J: TRBJ2-3
D: TRBD2
size: .
CDR3: CAISGGAGGPTDTQYF
DNA: TGTGCCATCAGCGGGGGAGCGGGGGGGCCGACAGATACGCAGTATTTT

V: TRBV9
J: TRBJ2-3
D: .
size: few
CDR3: CASSVTSGTDTQYF
DNA: TGTGCCAGCAGCGTAACCTCGGGGACAGATACGCAGTATTTT

V: TRBV18
J: TRBJ1-1
D: TRBD1
size: once
CDR3: CASSPGQGWTEAFF
DNA: TGTGCCAGCTCACCGGGACAGGGTTGGACTGAAGCTTTCTTT

V: TRBV6-5
J: TRBJ2-2
D: .
size: once
CDR3: CASTARRDGELFF
DNA: TGTGCCAGCACGGCCCGGAGGGACGGGGAGCTGTTTTTT

V: TRBV28
J: TRBJ1-4
D: TRBD1
size: .
CDR3: CASSRQGANEKLFF
DNA: TGTGCCAGCAGCCGACAGGGGGCTAATGAAAAACTGTTTTTT

V: TRBV29-1
J: TRBJ1-2
D: .
size: many
CDR3: CSVEDLGSNYGYTF
DNA: TGCAGCGTTGAAGATCTAGGCAGCAACTATGGCTACACCTTC

V: TRBV5-1
J: TRBJ1-1
D: .
size: .
CDR3: CASSFRGVNTEAFF
DNA: TGCGCCAGCAGCTTCCGGGGGGTGAACACTGAAGCTTTCTTT

V: TRBV24-1
J: TRBJ2-2
D: TRBD1
size: once
CDR3: CATSDAGTGWGELFF
DNA: TGTGCCACCAGTGATGCCGGGACAGGGTGGGGGGAGCTGTTTTTT

V: TRBV19
J: TRBJ1-6
D: TRBD1
size: .
CDR3: CASRPEGANSPLHF
DNA: TGTGCCAGTAGGCCCGAGGGGGCTAATTCACCCCTCCACTTT

V: TRBV6-2/TRBV6-3
J: TRBJ2-7
D: .
size: .
CDR3: CASSLTDRSYEQYF
DNA: TGTGCCAGCAGCCTCACCGACAGATCCTACGAGCAGTACTTC

V: TRBV4-3
J: TRBJ1-4
D: TRBD1
size: .
CDR3: CASSPGQFNEKLFF
DNA: TGCGCCAGCAGCCCGGGACAGTTTAACGAAAAACTGTTTTTT

V: TRBV5-4
J: TRBJ1-2
D: TRBD1
size: many
CDR3: CASSIQGTLIYGYTF
DNA: TGTGCCAGCAGCATACAGGGGACCCTTATATATGGCTACACCTTC

V: TRBV5-5
J: TRBJ2-2
D: .
size: .
CDR3: CASSLGPRGNTGELFF
DNA: TGTGCCAGCAGCTTGGGACCCAGAGGCAACACCGGGGAGCTGTTTTTT

V: TRBV6-2/TRBV6-3
J: TRBJ1-4
D: .
size: .
CDR3: CASSGEKLFF
DNA: TGTGCCAGCAGCGGCGAAAAACTGTTTTTT

V: TRBV7-2
J: TRBJ2-1
D: TRBD2
size: .
CDR3: CASSYTSGGPGEQFF
DNA: TGTGCCAGCAGTTATACTAGCGGGGGGCCAGGGGAGCAGTTCTTC

V: TRBV30
J: TRBJ1-3
D: TRBD1
size: .
CDR3: CAWSLGTAGNTIYF
DNA: TGTGCCTGGAGTCTGGGGACAGCTGGAAACACCATATATTTT

V: TRBV21-1
J: TRBJ1-5
D: .
size: .
CDR3: CASSGPRGGVQPQHF
DNA: TGTGCCAGCAGCGGCCCAAGAGGGGGCGTTCAGCCCCAGCATTTT

V: TRBV19
J: TRBJ2-1
D: .
size: once
CDR3: CASSTRGEEQFF
DNA: TGTGCCAGTAGCACACGCGGCGAAGAGCAGTTCTTC

V: TRBV7-8
J: TRBJ1-5
D: TRBD1
size: .
CDR3: CASSLGEDRGGQPQHF
DNA: TGTGCCAGCAGCTTAGGAGAGGACAGGGGTGGTCAGCCCCAGCATTTT

V: TRBV9
J: TRBJ2-3
D: .
size: once
CDR3: CASSPARQGTDTQYF
DNA: TGTGCCAGCAGCCCTGCCCGACAGGGCACAGATACGCAGTATTTT

V: TRBV30
J: TRBJ1-6
D: .
size: .
CDR3: CAWAGTYNSPLHF
DNA: TGTGCCTGGGCCGGGACTTATAATTCACCCCTCCACTTT

V: TRBV28
J: TRBJ2-1
D: .
size: .
CDR3: CASSTRQGWNEQFF
DNA: TGTGCCAGCAGTACCAGACAAGGTTGGAATGAGCAGTTCTTC

V: TRBV12-3/TRBV12-4
J: TRBJ1-1
D: .
size: .
CDR3: CASSQRGVEAFF
DNA: TGTGCCAGCAGTCAACGGGGGGTTGAAGCTTTCTTT

V: TRBV2
J: TRBJ2-2
D: TRBD2
size: once
CDR3: CASSQTSQNTGELFF
DNA: TGTGCCAGCAGTCAGACTAGCCAGAACACCGGGGAGCTGTTTTTT

V: TRBV28
J: TRBJ1-1
D: .
size: .
CDR3: CASSLIDRNTEAFF
DNA: TGTGCCAGCAGTCTCATCGACAGGAACACTGAAGCTTTCTTT

V: TRBV19
J: TRBJ2-1
D: TRBD2
size: .
CDR3: CASSTYRRAGGHNEQFF
DNA: TGTGCCAGTAGTACTTACCGCCGGGCGGGGGGACACAATGAGCAGTTCTTC

V: TRBV5-1
J: TRBJ1-1
D: .
size: many
CDR3: CASSLAGGPVEAFF
DNA: TGCGCCAGCAGCTTGGCCGGCGGGCCGGTTGAAGCTTTCTTT

V: TRBV9
J: TRBJ2-2
D: TRBD2
size: .
CDR3: CASSVSLAGPNTGELFF
DNA: TGTGCCAGCAGCGTATCACTAGCGGGGCCAAACACCGGGGAGCTGTTTTTT

V: TRBV6-6
J: TRBJ2-7
D: .
size: .
CDR3: CASSYSQSYEQYF
DNA: TGTGCCAGCAGCTACTCCCAGTCCTACGAGCAGTACTTC

V: TRBV20-1
J: TRBJ1-2
D: .
size: few
CDR3: CSASRGTF
DNA: TGCAGTGCTAGTCGGGGCACCTTC

V: TRBV30
J: TRBJ1-2
D: TRBD1
size: few
CDR3: CAWSTPGQTIF
DNA: TGTGCCTGGAGTACTCCGGGACAGACCATCTTC

V: TRBV4-3
J: TRBJ2-3
D: TRBD2
size: .
CDR3: CASSQGLAETDTQYF
DNA: TGCGCCAGCAGCCAAGGACTAGCGGAGACAGATACGCAGTATTTT

V: TRBV4-2
J: TRBJ2-7
D: .
size: .
CDR3: CASSQARGDEQYF
DNA: TGTGCCAGCAGCCAAGCACGGGGTGACGAGCAGTACTTC

V: TRBV14
J: TRBJ1-3
D: TRBD1
size: .
CDR3: CASSQLPGQGADGNTIYF
DNA: TGTGCCAGCAGCCAACTGCCGGGACAGGGGGCTGATGGAAACACCATATATTTT

V: TRBV25-1
J: TRBJ2-3
D: .
size: .
CDR3: CASSGRSVGTFTDTQYF
DNA: TGTGCCAGCAGTGGGCGCAGTGTCGGGACTTTCACAGATACGCAGTATTTT

V: TRBV27
J: TRBJ2-2
D: .
size: once
CDR3: CASTQDTNTGELFF
DNA: TGTGCCAGCACCCAGGACACCAACACCGGGGAGCTGTTTTTT

V: TRBV6-1
J: TRBJ2-1
D: .
size: .
CDR3: CASSEASVGKDEQFF
DNA: TGTGCCAGCAGTGAGGCTAGCGTAGGTAAGGATGAGCAGTTCTTC

V: TRBV11-2
J: TRBJ1-2
D: TRBD1
size: once
CDR3: CASSSTGGYGYTF
DNA: TGTGCCAGCAGCTCCACAGGGGGCTATGGCTACACCTTC

V: TRBV5-1
J: TRBJ2-3
D: TRBD2
size: .
CDR3: CASSSNRGTSVSTDTQYF
DNA: TGCGCCAGCAGCTCGAACCGTGGGACTAGCGTTAGCACAGATACGCAGTATTTT

V: TRBV19
J: TRBJ2-1
D: .
size: .
CDR3: CASSIGAGARGNEQFF
DNA: TGTGCCAGTAGTATAGGGGCGGGGGCGAGGGGCAATGAGCAGTTCTTC

V: TRBV5-4
J: TRBJ2-3
D: .
size: .
CDR3: CASSTTLGGGPTDTQYF
DNA: TGTGCCAGCAGCACCACCCTTGGGGGGGGGCCCACAGATACGCAGTATTTT

V: TRBV5-1
J: TRBJ1-2
D: TRBD1
size: .
CDR3: CASSLGTGTGDPYTF
DNA: TGCGCCAGCAGCTTGGGGACCGGGACAGGGGACCCCTACACCTTC

V: TRBV7-2
J: TRBJ1-1
D: .
size: .
CDR3: CASSLGGVPNTEAFF
DNA: TGTGCCAGCAGCTTAGGGGGCGTCCCGAACACTGAAGCTTTCTTT

V: TRBV4-1
J: TRBJ2-7
D: .
size: .
CDR3: CASSPFTGEQYF
DNA: TGCGCCAGCAGCCCCTTTACGGGGGAGCAGTACTTC

V: TRBV7-3
J: TRBJ2-3
D: .
size: .
CDR3: CASRLTSIADTQYF
DNA: TGTGCCAGCAGACTAACTAGTATAGCAGATACGCAGTATTTT

V: TRBV9
J: TRBJ1-1
D: .
size: few
CDR3: CASSRLREGTEAFF
DNA: TGTGCCAGCAGTCGTCTTCGGGAGGGCACTGAAGCTTTCTTT

V: TRBV5-4
J: TRBJ2-5
D: .
size: .
CDR3: CASSTARDTSETQYF
DNA: TGTGCCAGCAGCACGGCGAGGGATACCTCAGAGACCCAGTACTTC

V: TRBV18
J: TRBJ2-1
D: .
size: .
CDR3: CASSPPLATTYNEQFF
DNA: TGTGCCAGCTCACCACCTCTAGCGACCACTTACAATGAGCAGTTCTTC

V: TRBV6-6
J: TRBJ1-2
D: TRBD1
size: .
CDR3: CASRTGEVNYGYTF
DNA: TGTGCCAGCAGGACAGGGGAGGTCAACTATGGCTACACCTTC